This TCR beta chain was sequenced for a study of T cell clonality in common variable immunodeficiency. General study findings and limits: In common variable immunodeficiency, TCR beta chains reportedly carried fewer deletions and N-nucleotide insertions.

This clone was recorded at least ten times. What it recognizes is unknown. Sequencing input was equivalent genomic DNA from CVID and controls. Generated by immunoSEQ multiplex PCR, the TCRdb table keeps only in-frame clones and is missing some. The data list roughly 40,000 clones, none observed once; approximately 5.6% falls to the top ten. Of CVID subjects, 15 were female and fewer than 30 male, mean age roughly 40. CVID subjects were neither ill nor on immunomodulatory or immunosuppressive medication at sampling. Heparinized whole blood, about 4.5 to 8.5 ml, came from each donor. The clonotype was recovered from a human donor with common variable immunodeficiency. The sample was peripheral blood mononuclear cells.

The CDR3 bases that were read are TGTGCCAGCAGTGAGGGTCGGGGAAGATGGAACATT. It yields the protein CASSEGRGRWNI. The complete CDR3 reads CASSEGRGRWNIQYF. V is TRBV2 and J is TRBJ2-4, with D possibly TRBD2 on 5 matching bases. The DNA ends 3 residues before the CDR3 does, and the rest of the CDR3 is filled in from the germline J gene. V lost 3 bases to trimming and J lost 7 bases, with 16 bases between them. This CDR3 is 15 amino acids long. The germline CDR1 and CDR2 sequences are SNHLY and FYNNEI.